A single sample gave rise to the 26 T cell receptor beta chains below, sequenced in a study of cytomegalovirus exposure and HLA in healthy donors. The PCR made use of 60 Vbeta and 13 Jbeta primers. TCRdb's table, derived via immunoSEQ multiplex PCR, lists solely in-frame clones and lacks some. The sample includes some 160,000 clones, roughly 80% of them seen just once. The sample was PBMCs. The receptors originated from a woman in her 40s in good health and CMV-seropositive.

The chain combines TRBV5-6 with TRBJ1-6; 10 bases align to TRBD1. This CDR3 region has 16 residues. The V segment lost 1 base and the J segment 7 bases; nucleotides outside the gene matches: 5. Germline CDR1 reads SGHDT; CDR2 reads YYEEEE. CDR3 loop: CASSLIGQGGNSPLHF. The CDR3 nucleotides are TGTGCCAGCAGCTTGATCGGACAGGGGGGAAATTCACCCCTCCACTTT.

CDR3 sequence (DNA): TGTGCCAGCACCCCACCGGGACAGGAAGGAGAAAAACTGTTTTTT. It translates to CASTPPGQEGEKLFF. The V and J genes are TRBV7-9 and TRBJ1-4; 8 bases fit TRBD1. Germline V gene sequence: CDR1 SEHNR, CDR2 FQNEAQ (reference sequence). The V segment lost 7 bases and the J segment 8 bases; nucleotides outside the gene matches: 12. The CDR3 extends over 15 amino acids.

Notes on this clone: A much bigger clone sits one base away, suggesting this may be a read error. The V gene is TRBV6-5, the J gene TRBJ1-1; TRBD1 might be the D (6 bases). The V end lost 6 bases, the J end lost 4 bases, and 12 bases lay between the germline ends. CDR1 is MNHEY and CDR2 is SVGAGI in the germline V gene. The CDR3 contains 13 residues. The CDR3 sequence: CASSEARGTEAFF. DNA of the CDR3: TGTGCCAGCAGCGAAGCCAGGGGCACTGAAGCTTTCTTT.

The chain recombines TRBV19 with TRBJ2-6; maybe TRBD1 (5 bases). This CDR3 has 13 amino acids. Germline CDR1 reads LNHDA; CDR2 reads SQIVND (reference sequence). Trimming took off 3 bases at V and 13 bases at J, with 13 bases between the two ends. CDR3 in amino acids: CASSITGSEVLTF. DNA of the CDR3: TGTGCCAGTAGTATTACAGGCTCTGAAGTCCTGACTTTC.

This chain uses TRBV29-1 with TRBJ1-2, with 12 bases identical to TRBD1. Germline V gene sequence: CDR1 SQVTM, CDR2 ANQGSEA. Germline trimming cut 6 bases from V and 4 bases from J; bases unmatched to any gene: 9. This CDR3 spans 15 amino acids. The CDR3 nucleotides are TGCAGCGTGTCATCCGGGACAGGGGGCATCTATGGCTACACCTTC. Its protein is CSVSSGTGGIYGYTF.

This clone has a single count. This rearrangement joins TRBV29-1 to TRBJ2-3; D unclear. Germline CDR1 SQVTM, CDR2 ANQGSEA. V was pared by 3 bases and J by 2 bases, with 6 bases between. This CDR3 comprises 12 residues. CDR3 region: CSVDPLTDTQYF. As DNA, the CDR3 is TGCAGCGTTGACCCCCTCACAGATACGCAGTATTTT.

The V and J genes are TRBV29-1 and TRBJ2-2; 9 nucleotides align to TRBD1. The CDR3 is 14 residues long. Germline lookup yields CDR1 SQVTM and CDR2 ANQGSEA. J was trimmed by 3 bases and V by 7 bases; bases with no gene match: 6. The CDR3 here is CSAIQGADTGELFF. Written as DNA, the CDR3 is TGCAGCGCCATACAGGGGGCGGACACCGGGGAGCTGTTTTTT.

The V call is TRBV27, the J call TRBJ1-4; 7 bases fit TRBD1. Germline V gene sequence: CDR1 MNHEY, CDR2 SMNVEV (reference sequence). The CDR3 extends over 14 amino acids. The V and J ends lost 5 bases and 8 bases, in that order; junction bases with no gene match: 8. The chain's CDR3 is CASSPGQTKEKLFF. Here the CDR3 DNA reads TGTGCCAGCAGTCCGGGACAGACAAAAGAAAAACTGTTTTTT. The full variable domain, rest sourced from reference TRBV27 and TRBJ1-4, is EAQVTQNPRYLITVTGKKLTVTCSQNMNHEYMSWYRQDPGLGLRQIYYSMNVEVTDKGDVPEGYKVSRKEKRNFPLILESPSPNQTSLYFCASSPGQTKEKLFFGSGTQLSVL.

The CDR3 region has the DNA TGTGCCAGTAGGCCCGGACAGGGTGGGAACACTGAAGCTTTCTTT. It codes for CASRPGQGGNTEAFF. This chain links TRBV19 with TRBJ1-1, with 8 bases matching TRBD1. Germline values: CDR1 LNHDA, CDR2 SQIVND (reference sequence). The CDR3 totals 15 residues. V was clipped by 6 bases and J by 1 base; unmatched bases: 7. The whole variable domain, remainder taken from reference TRBV19 and TRBJ1-1, is DGGITQSPKYLFRKEGQNVTLSCEQNLNHDAMYWYRQDPGQGLRLIYYSQIVNDFQKGDIAEGYSVSREKKESFPLTVTSAQKNPTAFYLCASRPGQGGNTEAFFGQGTRLTVV.

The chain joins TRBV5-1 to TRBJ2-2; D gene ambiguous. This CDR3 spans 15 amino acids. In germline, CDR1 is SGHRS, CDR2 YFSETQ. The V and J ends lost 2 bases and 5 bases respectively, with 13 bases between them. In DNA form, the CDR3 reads TGCGCCAGCAGCTTTGGGCCAGAAAGTACCGGGGAGCTGTTTTTT. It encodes CASSFGPESTGELFF.

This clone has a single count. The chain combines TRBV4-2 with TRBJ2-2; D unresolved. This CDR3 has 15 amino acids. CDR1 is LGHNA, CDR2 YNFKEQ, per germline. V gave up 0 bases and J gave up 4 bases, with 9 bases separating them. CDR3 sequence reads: CASSQEHGGTGELFF. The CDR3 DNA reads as TGTGCCAGCAGCCAAGAACATGGCGGCACCGGGGAGCTGTTTTTT.

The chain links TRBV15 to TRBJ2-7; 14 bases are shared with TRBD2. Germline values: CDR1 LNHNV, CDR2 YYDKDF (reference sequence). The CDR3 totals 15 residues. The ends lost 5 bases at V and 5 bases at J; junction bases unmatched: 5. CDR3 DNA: TGTGCCACCAGCGAGACGGGACTAGCGGGAGACGAGCAGTACTTC. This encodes CATSETGLAGDEQYF.

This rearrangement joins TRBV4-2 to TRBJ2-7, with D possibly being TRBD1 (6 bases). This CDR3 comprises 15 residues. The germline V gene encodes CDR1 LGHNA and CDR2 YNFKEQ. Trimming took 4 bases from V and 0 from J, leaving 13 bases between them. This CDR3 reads CASSPRQGGSYEQYF. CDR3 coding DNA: TGTGCCAGCAGCCCTAGACAAGGGGGCTCCTACGAGCAGTACTTC.

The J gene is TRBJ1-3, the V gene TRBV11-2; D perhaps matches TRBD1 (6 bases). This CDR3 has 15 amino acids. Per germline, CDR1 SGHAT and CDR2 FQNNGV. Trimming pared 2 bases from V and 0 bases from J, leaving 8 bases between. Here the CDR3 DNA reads TGTGCCAGCAGCTTAACAGGGCTCTCTGGAAACACCATATATTTT. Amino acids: CASSLTGLSGNTIYF.

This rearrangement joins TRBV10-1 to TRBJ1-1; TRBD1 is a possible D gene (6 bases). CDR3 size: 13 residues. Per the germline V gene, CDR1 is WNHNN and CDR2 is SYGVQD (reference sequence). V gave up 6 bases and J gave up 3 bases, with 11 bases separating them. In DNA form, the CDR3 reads TGCGCCAGCAGCATCAGGGGAGACACTGAAGCTTTCTTT. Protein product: CASSIRGDTEAFF.

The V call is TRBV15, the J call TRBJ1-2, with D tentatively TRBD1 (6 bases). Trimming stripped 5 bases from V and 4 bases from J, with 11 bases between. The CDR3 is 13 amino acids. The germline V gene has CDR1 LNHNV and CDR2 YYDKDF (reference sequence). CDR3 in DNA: TGTGCCACCAGCGACGGACAGACCTATGGCTACACCTTC. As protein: CATSDGQTYGYTF.

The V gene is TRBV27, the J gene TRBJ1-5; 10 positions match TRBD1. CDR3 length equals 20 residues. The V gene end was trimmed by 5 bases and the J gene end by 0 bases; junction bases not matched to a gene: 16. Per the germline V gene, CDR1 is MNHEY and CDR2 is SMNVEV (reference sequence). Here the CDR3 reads CASSLMGPGQGPNSNQPQHF. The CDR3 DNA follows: TGTGCCAGCAGTCTAATGGGCCCGGGACAGGGGCCTAATAGCAATCAGCCCCAGCATTTT.

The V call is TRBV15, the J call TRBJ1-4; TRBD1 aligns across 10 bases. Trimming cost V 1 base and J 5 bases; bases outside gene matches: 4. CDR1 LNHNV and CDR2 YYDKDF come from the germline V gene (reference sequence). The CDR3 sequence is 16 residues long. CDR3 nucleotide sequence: TGTGCCACCAGCAGAGTTGCGGACAGGGGGAATGAAAAACTGTTTTTT. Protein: CATSRVADRGNEKLFF. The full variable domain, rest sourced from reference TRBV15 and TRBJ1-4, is DAMVIQNPRYQVTQFGKPVTLSCSQTLNHNVMYWYQQKSSQAPKLLFHYYDKDFNNEADTPDNFQSRRPNTSFCFLDIRSPGLGDTAMYLCATSRVADRGNEKLFFGSGTQLSVL.

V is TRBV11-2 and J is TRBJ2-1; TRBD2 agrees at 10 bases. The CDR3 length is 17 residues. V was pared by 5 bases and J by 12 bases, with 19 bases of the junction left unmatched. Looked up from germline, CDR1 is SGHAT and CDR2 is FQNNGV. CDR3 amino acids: CASSARTLGLAGVGQFF. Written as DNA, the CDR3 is TGTGCCAGCAGCGCCCGTACCCTGGGGCTAGCGGGAGTAGGGCAGTTCTTC.

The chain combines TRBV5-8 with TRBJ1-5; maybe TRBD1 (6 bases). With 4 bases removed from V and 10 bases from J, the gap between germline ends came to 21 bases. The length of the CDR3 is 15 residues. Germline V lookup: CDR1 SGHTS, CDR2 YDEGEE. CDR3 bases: TGTGCCAGCAGCGTCCGGGACAAAGGAATCCATCCCCAGCATTTT. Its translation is CASSVRDKGIHPQHF.

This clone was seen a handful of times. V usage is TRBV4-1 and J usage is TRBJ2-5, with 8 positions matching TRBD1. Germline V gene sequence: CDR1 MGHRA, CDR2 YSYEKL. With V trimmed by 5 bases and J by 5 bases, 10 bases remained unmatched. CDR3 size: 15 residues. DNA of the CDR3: TGCGCCAGCAGCTTCCGGACAGGGCTGGGGGAGACCCAGTACTTC. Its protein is CASSFRTGLGETQYF.

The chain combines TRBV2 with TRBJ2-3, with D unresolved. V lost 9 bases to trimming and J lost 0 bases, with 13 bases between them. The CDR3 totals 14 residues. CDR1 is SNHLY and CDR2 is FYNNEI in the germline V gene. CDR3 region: CASGAVPSTDTQYF. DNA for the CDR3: TGTGCCAGTGGAGCAGTTCCTAGCACAGATACGCAGTATTTT.

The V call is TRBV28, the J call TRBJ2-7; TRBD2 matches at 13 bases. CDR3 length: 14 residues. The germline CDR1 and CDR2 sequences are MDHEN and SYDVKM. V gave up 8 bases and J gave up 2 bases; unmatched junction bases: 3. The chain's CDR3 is CASRTSGGAYEQYF. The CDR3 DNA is TGTGCCAGCCGGACTAGCGGGGGCGCCTACGAGCAGTACTTC.

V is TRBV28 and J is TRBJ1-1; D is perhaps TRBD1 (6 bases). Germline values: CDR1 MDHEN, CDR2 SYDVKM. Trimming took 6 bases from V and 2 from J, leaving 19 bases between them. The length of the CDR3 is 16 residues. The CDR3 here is CASSPSIGGQNTEAFF. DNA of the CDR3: TGTGCCAGCAGCCCTAGTATCGGGGGGCAAAACACTGAAGCTTTCTTT. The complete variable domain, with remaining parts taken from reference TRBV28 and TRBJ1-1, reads DVKVTQSSRYLVKRTGEKVFLECVQDMDHENMFWYRQDPGLGLRLIYFSYDVKMKEKGDIPEGYSVSREKKERFSLILESASTNQTSMYLCASSPSIGGQNTEAFFGQGTRLTVV.

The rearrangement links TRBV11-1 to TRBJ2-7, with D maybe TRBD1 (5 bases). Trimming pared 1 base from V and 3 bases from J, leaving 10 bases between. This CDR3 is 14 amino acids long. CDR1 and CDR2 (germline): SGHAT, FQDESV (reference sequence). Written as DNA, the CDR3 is TGTGCCAGCAGCTTAGACAGGATTATCTACGAGCAGTACTTC. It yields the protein CASSLDRIIYEQYF.

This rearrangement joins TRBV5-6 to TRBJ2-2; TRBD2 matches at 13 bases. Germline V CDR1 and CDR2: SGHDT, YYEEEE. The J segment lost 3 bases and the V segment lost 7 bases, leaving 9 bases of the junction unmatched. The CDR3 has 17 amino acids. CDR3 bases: TGTGCCAGCCTCCGGACTAGCGGGAGAGGAGACACCGGGGAGCTGTTTTTT. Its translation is CASLRTSGRGDTGELFF.